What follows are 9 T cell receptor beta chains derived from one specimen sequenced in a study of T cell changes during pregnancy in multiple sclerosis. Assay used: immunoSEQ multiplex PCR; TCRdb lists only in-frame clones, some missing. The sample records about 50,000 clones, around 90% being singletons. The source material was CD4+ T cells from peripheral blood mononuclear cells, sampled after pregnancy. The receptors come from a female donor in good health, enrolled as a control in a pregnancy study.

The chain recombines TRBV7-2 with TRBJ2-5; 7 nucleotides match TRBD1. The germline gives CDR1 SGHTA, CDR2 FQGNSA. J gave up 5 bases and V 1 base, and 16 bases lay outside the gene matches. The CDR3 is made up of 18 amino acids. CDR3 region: CASSLGLGQSGLGETQYF. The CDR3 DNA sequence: TGTGCCAGCAGCTTAGGTCTGGGACAGTCGGGTCTCGGGGAGACCCAGTACTTC.

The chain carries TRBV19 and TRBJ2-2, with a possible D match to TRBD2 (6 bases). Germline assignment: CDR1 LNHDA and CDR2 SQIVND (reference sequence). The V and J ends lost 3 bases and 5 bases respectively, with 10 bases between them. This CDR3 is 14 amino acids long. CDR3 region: CASSIPGGTGELFF. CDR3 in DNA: TGTGCCAGTAGTATCCCTGGGGGGACCGGGGAGCTGTTTTTT.

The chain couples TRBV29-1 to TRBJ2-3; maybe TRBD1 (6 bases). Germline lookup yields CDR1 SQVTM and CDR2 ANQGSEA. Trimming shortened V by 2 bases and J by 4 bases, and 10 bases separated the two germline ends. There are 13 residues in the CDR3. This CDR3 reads CSVEQGWSDTQYF. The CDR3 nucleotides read TGCAGCGTTGAACAGGGGTGGTCAGATACGCAGTATTTT.

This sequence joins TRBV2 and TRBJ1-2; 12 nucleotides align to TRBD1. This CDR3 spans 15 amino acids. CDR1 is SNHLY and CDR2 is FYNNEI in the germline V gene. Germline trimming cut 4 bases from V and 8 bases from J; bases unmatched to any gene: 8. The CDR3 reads CASSGTGTGGRGYTF. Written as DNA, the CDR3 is TGTGCCAGCAGTGGTACCGGGACAGGGGGCCGCGGCTACACCTTC.

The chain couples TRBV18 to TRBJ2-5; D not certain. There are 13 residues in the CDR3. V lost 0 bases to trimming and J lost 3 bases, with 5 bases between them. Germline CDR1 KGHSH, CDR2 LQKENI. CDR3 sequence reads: CASSPPSKETQYF. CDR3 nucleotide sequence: TGTGCCAGCTCACCACCTAGCAAAGAGACCCAGTACTTC. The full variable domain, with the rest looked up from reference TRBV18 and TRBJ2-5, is NAGVMQNPRHLVRRRGQEARLRCSPMKGHSHVYWYRQLPEEGLKFMVYLQKENIIDESGMPKERFSAEFPKEGPSILRIQQVVRGDSAAYFCASSPPSKETQYFGPGTRLLVL.

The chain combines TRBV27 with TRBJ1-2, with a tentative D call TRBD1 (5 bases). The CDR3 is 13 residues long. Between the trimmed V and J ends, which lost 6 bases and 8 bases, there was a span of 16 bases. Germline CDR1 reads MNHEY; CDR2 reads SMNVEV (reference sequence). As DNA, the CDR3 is TGTGCCAGCAGCCGAGAACGCGCAGGGGGCTACACCTTC. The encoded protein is CASSRERAGGYTF.

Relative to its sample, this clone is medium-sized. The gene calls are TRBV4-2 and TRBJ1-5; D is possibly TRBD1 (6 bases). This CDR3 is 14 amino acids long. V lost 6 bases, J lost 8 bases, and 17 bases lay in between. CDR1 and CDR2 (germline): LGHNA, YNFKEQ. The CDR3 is CASSFGQPGEPQHF. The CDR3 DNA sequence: TGTGCCAGCAGTTTCGGACAGCCCGGGGAGCCCCAGCATTTT.

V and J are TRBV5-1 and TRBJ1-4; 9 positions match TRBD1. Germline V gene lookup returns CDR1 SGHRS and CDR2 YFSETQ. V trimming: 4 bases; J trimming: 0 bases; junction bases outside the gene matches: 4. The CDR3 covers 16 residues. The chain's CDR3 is CASSPTGGPTNEKLFF. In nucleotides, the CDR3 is TGCGCCAGCAGCCCTACAGGGGGCCCAACTAATGAAAAACTGTTTTTT.

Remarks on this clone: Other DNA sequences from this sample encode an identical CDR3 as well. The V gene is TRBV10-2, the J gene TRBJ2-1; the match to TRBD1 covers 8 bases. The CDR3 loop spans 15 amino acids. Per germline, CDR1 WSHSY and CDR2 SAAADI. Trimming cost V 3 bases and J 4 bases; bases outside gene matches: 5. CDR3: CASSDGQGTYNEQFF. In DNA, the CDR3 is TGCGCCAGCAGTGATGGACAGGGAACTTACAATGAGCAGTTCTTC.